This T cell receptor (beta chain) derives from a study of T-cell reconstitution after alpha-beta-depleted transplantation in children. Per the germline V gene, CDR1 is MGHDK and CDR2 is SYGVNS. CDR3 length equals 16 residues. Between the trimmed V and J ends, which lost 6 bases and 5 bases, there was a span of 21 bases. The library targeted TCRbeta and was prepared with unique molecular identifiers. In TCRdb, the PCR reads were re-called with MiXCR into one record per CDR3 protein. The sample gives fewer than 120,000 distinct CDR3 sequences, under 13% of which show up once; approximately 7.9% is in the top ten.

This sequence originates from a human donor who donated a stem cell graft to a child with acute lymphoblastic leukemia. Sequenced here: PBMCs from the stem cell graft donor, sampled from the stem cell graft. The rearrangement uses TRBV25-1 and TRBJ2-3; either TRBD1 or TRBD2 may supply D (7 bases each). DNA of the CDR3: TGTGCCAGCAGCCCAGGGGGGGGGAGTTCGAAAGATACGCAGTATTTT. Translated, it gives CASSPGGGSSKDTQYF.